These 22 T cell receptor beta chains were all obtained from the same sample, sequenced in a study of cytomegalovirus exposure and HLA in healthy donors (dated by TCRdb to the late 2010s). Library construction relied on the immunoSEQ multiplex PCR assay. For the multiplex PCR, a mixture combining 60 forward primers for TCR Vbeta segments and 13 reverse primers for TCR Jbeta segments was used. TCRdb took this table from immuneACCESS and kept in-frame rearrangements with V and J called. Such tables lack part of the clones; where checked against another copy, unresolved V genes explain under half of the gap, and the rest is unexplained. In this sample the table shows 97,000 or so clones, roughly 83% of which occur a single time. Of the sample, just over 2.5% falls within the top ten clones. Sample: PBMCs. All receptors come from a middle-aged man in good health and CMV-seronegative.

CDR3 nucleotide sequence: TGTGCCACCATTCTTAGCTCCTATAATTCACCCCTCCACTTT. It translates to CATILSSYNSPLHF. V is TRBV6-1 and J is TRBJ1-6; D uncertain. This CDR3 has 14 residues. CDR1 and CDR2 from the germline V gene are MNHNS and SASEGT. The germline V and J ends were trimmed by 10 bases and 0 bases, with 10 bases remaining between them.

V and J are TRBV4-3 and TRBJ2-3; 10 bases map to TRBD2. The CDR3 totals 17 residues. The V gene end was trimmed by 0 bases and the J gene end by 4 bases; junction bases not matched to a gene: 7. From germline, CDR1 is LGHNA and CDR2 YSLEER. For the CDR3, the DNA is TGCGCCAGCAGCCAAGACGGGGTTAGCGGGGGGCCAGATACGCAGTATTTT. It specifies CASSQDGVSGGPDTQYF.

The chain uses TRBV5-1 and TRBJ1-1; D is possibly TRBD1 (5 bases). Trimming removed 0 bases at V and 1 base at J, with 13 bases between. This CDR3 is built from 16 residues. Germline-derived CDR1 and CDR2 are SGHRS and YFSETQ. CDR3 loop: CASSLAHRTPNTEAFF. The CDR3 coding sequence is TGCGCCAGCAGCTTGGCCCATAGGACACCGAACACTGAAGCTTTCTTT.

The CDR3 coding sequence is TGTGCCAGCAGCCCGGGGGGGAGGTACAATGAGCAGTTCTTC. Its translation is CASSPGGRYNEQFF. The chain joins TRBV9 to TRBJ2-1; the match to TRBD2 covers 8 bases. The germline V gene has CDR1 SGDLS and CDR2 YYNGEE. V dropped 4 bases and J dropped 4; count of bases not matched to a gene: 4. The CDR3 sequence is 14 residues long.

The V and J genes are TRBV30 and TRBJ2-1; weak D call: TRBD2 (6 bases). Germline V CDR1 and CDR2: GTSNPN, SVGIG (reference sequence). The CDR3 loop spans 14 amino acids. With 0 bases removed from V and 9 bases from J, the gap between germline ends came to 15 bases. The CDR3 DNA is TGTGCCTGGAGTGTACGTGGAGGGCTCAGTGAGCAGTTCTTC. It specifies CAWSVRGGLSEQFF.

V usage is TRBV27 and J usage is TRBJ2-2; the D is unclear. This CDR3 region has 14 residues. Trimming removed 5 bases at V and 6 bases at J, with 13 bases between. CDR1 and CDR2 from the germline V gene are MNHEY and SMNVEV (reference sequence). As DNA, the CDR3 is TGTGCCAGCAGTCCCCATTTTAGTTCCGGGGAGCTGTTTTTT. It codes for CASSPHFSSGELFF.

J is TRBJ1-2 and V is TRBV29-1, with 9 bases identical to TRBD1. From germline, CDR1 is SQVTM and CDR2 ANQGSEA. Unmatched junction bases numbered 8, after V lost 8 bases and J lost 7 bases. CDR3 length: 12 amino acids. CDR3 DNA sequence: TGCAGCACGGGGACAGGGTCGGTTGGCTACACCTTC. As protein: CSTGTGSVGYTF.

The V gene is TRBV4-1, the J gene TRBJ2-3; D is ambiguous. The CDR3 covers 13 residues. The V gene lost 1 base and the J gene lost 3 bases, with 5 bases spanning the gap. Germline V gene data show CDR1 as MGHRA and CDR2 as YSYEKL. The CDR3 bases are TGCGCCAGCAGCCAAGGTGAGACAGATACGCAGTATTTT. Translation gives CASSQGETDTQYF.

Regarding this clone: This same CDR3 is encoded by further DNA sequences in the sample. The gene calls are TRBV12-1 and TRBJ2-7; TRBD1 was called by the table and not checked on the DNA. TRBV12-1 is classified as a pseudogene. The CDR3 spans 20 residues. CDR3 nucleotides: TGCGCCAGCAGCTTTCCCCACGGACAGGGCGTCCAGCCTGTATCCTACGAGCAGTACTTC. Protein sequence: CASSFPHGQGVQPVSYEQYF.

V and J are TRBV7-2 and TRBJ2-7, with a possible D match to TRBD2 (5 bases). This CDR3 has 13 residues. The germline V gene has CDR1 SGHTA and CDR2 FQGNSA. V was shortened by 5 bases and J by 6 bases, with 14 bases between the two germline ends. The CDR3: CASSHGVSGEQYF. CDR3 bases: TGTGCCAGCAGCCACGGGGTCTCGGGCGAGCAGTACTTC.

CDR3 DNA: TGTGCCAGCAGCGCCGCAGGGGGAGGTCAGCCCCAGCATTTT. This gives the protein CASSAAGGGQPQHF. The genes are TRBV9 and TRBJ1-5; TRBD1 aligns across 7 bases. V was pared by 3 bases and J by 6 bases, with 6 bases of the junction left unmatched. The germline V gene has CDR1 SGDLS and CDR2 YYNGEE. This CDR3 spans 14 amino acids.

This clone occurred once. In DNA form, the CDR3 reads TGTGCCAGCAGCCTTTGGGCCTATGGCTACACCTTC. Protein: CASSLWAYGYTF. The V and J genes are TRBV28 and TRBJ1-2; no definite D call. Germline V gene lookup returns CDR1 MDHEN and CDR2 SYDVKM. V was cut by 6 bases and J by 4 bases, with 9 bases left in between. This CDR3 has 12 amino acids.

The rearrangement joins TRBV4-1 to TRBJ2-3; 9 bases match TRBD2. Germline V gives CDR1 MGHRA, CDR2 YSYEKL. This CDR3 region has 16 residues. V lost 0 bases and J lost 8; bases outside the gene matches: 9. CDR3 sequence: CASSQDRLAGSGTQYF. For the CDR3, the DNA is TGCGCCAGCAGCCAAGATCGGCTAGCGGGAAGCGGTACGCAGTATTTT.

The CDR3 spells CASSLVGGSYNSPLHF. DNA of the CDR3: TGTGCCAGCAGCTTAGTCGGGGGCTCCTATAATTCACCCCTCCACTTT. This chain uses TRBV7-2 with TRBJ1-6; TRBD1 is a possible D gene (5 bases). The V end was cut by 1 base, the J end by 0 bases, with 7 bases between. Germline V gene sequence: CDR1 SGHTA, CDR2 FQGNSA. The CDR3 is 16 residues long. Supplemented by reference TRBV7-2 and TRBJ1-6, the full variable domain reads GAGVSQSPSNKVTEKGKDVELRCDPISGHTALYWYRQSLGQGLEFLIYFQGNSAPDKSGLPSDRFSAERTGGSVSTLTIQRTQQEDSAVYLCASSLVGGSYNSPLHFGNGTRLTVT.

The gene calls are TRBV5-1 and TRBJ1-4; D not certain. CDR3 size: 11 residues. V lost 2 bases and J lost 8, with 4 bases in between. Germline V gene data show CDR1 as SGHRS and CDR2 as YFSETQ. This chain's CDR3 is CASSFQEKLFF. The CDR3 nucleotides are TGCGCCAGCAGCTTCCAGGAAAAACTGTTTTTT.

The chain has TRBV30 and TRBJ1-1; the D is unclear. V was clipped by 1 base and J by 11 bases, with 11 bases between them. The CDR3 has 11 amino acids. Germline CDR1 and CDR2: GTSNPN and SVGIG (reference sequence). The CDR3: CAWSGIGLAFF. CDR3 coding DNA: TGTGCCTGGAGTGGGATAGGACTGGCTTTCTTT.

Notes on this clone: One junction end does not reproduce the germline sequence, and a read error may be involved. J is TRBJ1-1 and V is TRBV7-9, with D maybe TRBD1 (5 bases). There are 13 residues in the CDR3. Germline V gene lookup returns CDR1 SEHNR and CDR2 FQNEAQ (reference sequence). DNA of the CDR3: TGTTCCAGCAGCTTCACAGGAAACACTGAAGCTTTCTTT. Its protein is CSSSFTGNTEAFF.

V is TRBV4-1 and J is TRBJ2-5; D is uncertain. The DNA end lines up better with TRBJ2-7; the J call may be wrong. Germline CDR1 MGHRA, CDR2 YSYEKL. This CDR3 spans 13 amino acids. The CDR3 sequence is CASSQEGWYEQYF. The CDR3, as DNA: TGCGCCAGCAGCCAAGAGGGCTGGTACGAGCAGTACTTC.

The genes are TRBV7-2 and TRBJ1-5, with a tentative D call TRBD1 (5 bases). This CDR3 has 16 residues. Trimming left V 4 bases short and J 2 bases short, with 15 bases between. Per germline, CDR1 SGHTA and CDR2 FQGNSA. This CDR3 is CASSSQQVYGNQPQHF. In DNA, the CDR3 is TGTGCCAGCAGCTCACAACAGGTTTATGGCAATCAGCCCCAGCATTTT.

For this clone: One end of the junction does not line up with germline, which may come from a read error. The CDR3 protein is CASSRDRAAYEQYF. CDR3 DNA sequence: TGTGCTAGCAGCCGGGACAGGGCGGCCTACGAGCAGTACTTC. J is TRBJ2-7 and V is TRBV7-7, with 9 bases aligning to TRBD1. CDR3 length: 14 amino acids. CDR1 and CDR2 (germline): SSHAT, FNYEAQ (reference sequence).

The gene calls are TRBV9 and TRBJ1-2; no definite D call. The germline V gene encodes CDR1 SGDLS and CDR2 YYNGEE. Trimming cost V 4 bases and J 7 bases, with 17 bases left between them. The CDR3 covers 14 residues. As DNA, the CDR3 is TGTGCCAGCAGCCCTTGGGGATCCCGGGGTGGCTACACCTTC. It translates to CASSPWGSRGGYTF.

This clone was picked up a small number of times. The chain couples TRBV5-4 to TRBJ2-7; a possible D gene is TRBD1 (6 bases). V lost 0 bases and J 1 base, leaving 8 bases between the germline ends. The CDR3 is made up of 14 amino acids. Per germline, CDR1 SGHNT and CDR2 YYREEE (reference sequence). CDR3 sequence reads: CASSLETGSYEQYF. The CDR3 DNA sequence: TGTGCCAGCAGCTTGGAAACAGGGTCCTACGAGCAGTACTTC.